The rows below give T cell receptor beta chains drawn from one sample of a study of relationships among human T cell subsets. TCRdb fed the multiplex PCR reads into MiXCR, producing one record per CDR3 protein. The sample has 7,000 to 9,500 distinct CDR3 sequences, roughly 68% seen once. The sample comprised naive and transitional (CD45RA+) T cells sorted from blood. These receptors were taken from a man in his forties in good health. Each CDR3 is given with its conserved first and last residue. Each record gives: clone size, D gene, J gene, V gene, CDR3 DNA, CDR3 protein. The D gene is left open where the match is weak. Clone size, where shown, is once, few, many, or a class for clones that have expanded.

-	-	TRBJ2-2	TRBV29-1	TGCAGCGTCCTTCGTGGGGGGACAGCTTCCGGGGAGCTGTTTTTT	CSVLRGGTASGELFF
few	-	TRBJ1-4	TRBV4-1	TGCGCCAGCAGCCGGAGGGACTGGAGACAGAATAATGAAAAACTGTTTTTT	CASSRRDWRQNNEKLFF
-	-	TRBJ2-4	TRBV10-3	TGTGCCATCAGTGACCTCGGGACTGACAAAAACATTCAGTACTTC	CAISDLGTDKNIQYF
-	-	TRBJ2-7	TRBV5-6	TGCGCCAGCAGCAGGGGGGGGGCATACGAGCAGTACTTC	CASSRGGAYEQYF
-	TRBD2	TRBJ2-3	TRBV5-1	TGCGCCAGCAGCCGGTTAGCGGGGGGTGACACAGATACGCAGTATTTT	CASSRLAGGDTDTQYF
few	-	TRBJ2-1	TRBV7-8	TGTGCCAGCAGCTTAGCCGGGGGCGAGCAGTTCTTC	CASSLAGGEQFF
-	-	TRBJ2-5	TRBV13	TGTGCCAGCAGCTTAAGGGTTCAGAGCCAAGAGACCCAGTACTTC	CASSLRVQSQETQYF
-	-	TRBJ2-5	TRBV28	TGTGCCAGCAGTTTGGCGGGGTACTATAGGGAGACCCAGTACTTC	CASSLAGYYRETQYF
-	TRBD1	TRBJ2-7	TRBV12-3/TRBV12-4	TGTGCCAGCAGCCGGGACAGCTTTAGTGAGCAGTACTTC	CASSRDSFSEQYF
-	-	TRBJ1-1	TRBV7-9	TGTGCCAGCAGCTTGCAGAACACTGAAGCTTTCTTT	CASSLQNTEAFF
-	TRBD2	TRBJ2-2	TRBV3-1	TGCGCCAGCAGCCCTTTCCTAGCGGGAGGGCCCGGGGAGCTGTTTTTT	CASSPFLAGGPGELFF
-	-	TRBJ1-1	TRBV2	TGTGCCAGCAGGGACAGCTGGGTGAACACTGAAGCTTTCTTT	CASRDSWVNTEAFF
-	-	TRBJ1-3	TRBV2	TGTGCCAGCAACTATTTGGGAGGAAACACCATATATTTT	CASNYLGGNTIYF